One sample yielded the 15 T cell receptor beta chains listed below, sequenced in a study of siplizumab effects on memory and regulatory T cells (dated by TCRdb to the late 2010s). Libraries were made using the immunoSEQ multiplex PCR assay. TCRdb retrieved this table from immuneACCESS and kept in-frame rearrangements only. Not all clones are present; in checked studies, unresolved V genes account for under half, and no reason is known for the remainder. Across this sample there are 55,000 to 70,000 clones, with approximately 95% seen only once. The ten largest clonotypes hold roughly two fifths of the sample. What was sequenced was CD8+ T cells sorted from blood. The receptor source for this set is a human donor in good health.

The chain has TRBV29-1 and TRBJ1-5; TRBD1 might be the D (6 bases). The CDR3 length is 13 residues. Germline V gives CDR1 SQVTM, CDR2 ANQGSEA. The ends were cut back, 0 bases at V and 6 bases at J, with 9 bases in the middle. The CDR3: CSVEDETGQPQHF. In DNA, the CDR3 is TGCAGCGTTGAAGATGAGACAGGTCAGCCCCAGCATTTT.

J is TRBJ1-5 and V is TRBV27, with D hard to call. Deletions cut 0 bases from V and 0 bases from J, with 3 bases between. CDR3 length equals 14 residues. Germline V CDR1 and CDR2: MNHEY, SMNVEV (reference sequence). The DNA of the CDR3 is TGTGCCAGCAGTTTATCAGATAGCAATCAGCCCCAGCATTTT. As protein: CASSLSDSNQPQHF.

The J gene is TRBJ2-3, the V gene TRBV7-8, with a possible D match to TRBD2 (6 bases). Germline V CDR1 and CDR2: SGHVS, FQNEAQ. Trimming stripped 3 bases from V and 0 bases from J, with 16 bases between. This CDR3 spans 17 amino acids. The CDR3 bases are TGTGCCAGCAGCTTCGGACTACCGACATTCAGCACAGATACGCAGTATTTT. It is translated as CASSFGLPTFSTDTQYF.

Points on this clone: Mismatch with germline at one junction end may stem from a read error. CDR3 sequence reads: CASSLEGGQANEQFF. The CDR3 DNA reads TGTGCTAGCAGCTTAGAAGGAGGCCAAGCTAATGAGCAGTTCTTC. The V gene is TRBV7-7, the J gene TRBJ2-1, with TRBD2 as a possible D gene (5 bases). Germline CDR1 and CDR2: SSHAT and FNYEAQ (reference sequence). CDR3 size: 15 residues.

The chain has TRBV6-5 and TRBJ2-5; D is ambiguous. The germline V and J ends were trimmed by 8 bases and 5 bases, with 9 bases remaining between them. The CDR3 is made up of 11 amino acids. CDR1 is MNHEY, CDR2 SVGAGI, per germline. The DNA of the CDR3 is TGTGCCAGCGAATCCGGGGAGACCCAGTACTTC. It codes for CASESGETQYF.

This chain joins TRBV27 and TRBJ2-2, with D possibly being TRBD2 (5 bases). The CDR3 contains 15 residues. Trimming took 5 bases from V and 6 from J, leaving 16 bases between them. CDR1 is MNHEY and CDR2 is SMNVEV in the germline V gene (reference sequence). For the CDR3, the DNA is TGTGCCAGCAGTATCCTTCGAGGGAGTGCCGGGGAGCTGTTTTTT. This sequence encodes CASSILRGSAGELFF.

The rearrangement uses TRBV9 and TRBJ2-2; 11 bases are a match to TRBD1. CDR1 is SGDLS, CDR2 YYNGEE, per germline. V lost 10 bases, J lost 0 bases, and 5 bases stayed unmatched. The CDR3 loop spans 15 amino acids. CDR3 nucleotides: TGTGCCGGCGGGGACAGGGGGACGAACACCGGGGAGCTGTTTTTT. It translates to CAGGDRGTNTGELFF.

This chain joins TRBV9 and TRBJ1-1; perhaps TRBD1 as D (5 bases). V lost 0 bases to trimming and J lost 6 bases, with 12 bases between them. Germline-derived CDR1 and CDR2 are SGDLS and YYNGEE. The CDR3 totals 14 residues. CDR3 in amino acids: CASSVATRGPEAFF. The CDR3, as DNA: TGTGCCAGCAGCGTAGCTACAAGGGGCCCTGAAGCTTTCTTT.

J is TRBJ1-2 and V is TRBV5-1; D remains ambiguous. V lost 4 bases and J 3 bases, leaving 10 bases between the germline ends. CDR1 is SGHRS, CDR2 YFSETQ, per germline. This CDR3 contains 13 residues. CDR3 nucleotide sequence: TGCGCCAGCAGCGGTCCCCCCCACTATGGCTACACCTTC. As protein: CASSGPPHYGYTF.

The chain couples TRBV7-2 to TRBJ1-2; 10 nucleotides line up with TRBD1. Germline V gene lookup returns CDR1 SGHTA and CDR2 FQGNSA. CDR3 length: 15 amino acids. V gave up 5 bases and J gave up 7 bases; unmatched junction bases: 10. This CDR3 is CASSQTGTGVRGYTF. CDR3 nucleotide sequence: TGTGCCAGCAGCCAGACCGGGACAGGGGTTCGTGGCTACACCTTC.

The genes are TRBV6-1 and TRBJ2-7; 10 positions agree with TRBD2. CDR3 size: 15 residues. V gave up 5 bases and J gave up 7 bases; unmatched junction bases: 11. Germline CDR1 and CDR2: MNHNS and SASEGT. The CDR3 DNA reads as TGTGCCAGCAGTCCTGAAGCGGGAGGGCCAGGGGAGCAGTACTTC. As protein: CASSPEAGGPGEQYF.

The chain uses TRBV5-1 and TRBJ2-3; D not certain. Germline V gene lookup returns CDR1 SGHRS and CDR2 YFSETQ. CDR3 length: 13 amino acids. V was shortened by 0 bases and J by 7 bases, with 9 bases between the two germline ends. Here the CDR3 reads CASSLDWQNTQYF. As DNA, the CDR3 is TGCGCCAGCAGCTTGGACTGGCAGAATACGCAGTATTTT.

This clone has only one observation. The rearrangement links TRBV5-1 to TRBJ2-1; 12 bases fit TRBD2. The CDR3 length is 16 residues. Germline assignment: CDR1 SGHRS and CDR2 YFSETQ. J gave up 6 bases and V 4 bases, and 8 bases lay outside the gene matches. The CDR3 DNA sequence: TGCGCCAGCAGCCCGTGGACTAGCGGGATTCCCAATGAGCAGTTCTTC. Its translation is CASSPWTSGIPNEQFF.

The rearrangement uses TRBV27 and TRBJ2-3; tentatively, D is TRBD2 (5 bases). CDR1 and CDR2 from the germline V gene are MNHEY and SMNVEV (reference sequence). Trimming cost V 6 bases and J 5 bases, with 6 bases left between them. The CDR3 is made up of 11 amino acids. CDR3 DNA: TGTGCCAGCAGCCGGGGAGATACGCAGTATTTT. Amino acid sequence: CASSRGDTQYF.

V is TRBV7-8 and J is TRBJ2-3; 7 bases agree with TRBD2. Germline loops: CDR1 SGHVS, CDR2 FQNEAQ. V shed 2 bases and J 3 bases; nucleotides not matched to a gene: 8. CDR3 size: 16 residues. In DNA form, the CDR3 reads TGTGCCAGCAGCTTACCCGGCGGGAGCGGGACAGATACGCAGTATTTT. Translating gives CASSLPGGSGTDTQYF.